Each of the 6 T cell receptor beta chains below was sequenced from the same sample in a study of T cell changes during pregnancy in multiple sclerosis. Generated by immunoSEQ multiplex PCR, the TCRdb table keeps only in-frame clones and is missing some. The sample includes about 93,000 clones, almost 95% of them seen just once. The sequenced sample was peripheral blood, obtained after pregnancy. All receptors derive from a female donor with multiple sclerosis, enrolled in a pregnancy study.

This rearrangement joins TRBV5-1 to TRBJ1-4; D perhaps matches TRBD1 (6 bases). The CDR3 loop spans 16 amino acids. The germline CDR1 and CDR2 sequences are SGHRS and YFSETQ. Between the trimmed V and J ends, which lost 0 bases and 4 bases, there was a span of 13 bases. Here the CDR3 reads CASSLAGAYGNEKLFF. DNA of the CDR3: TGCGCCAGCAGCTTGGCAGGGGCCTATGGTAATGAAAAACTGTTTTTT.

With regard to this clone: Other DNA sequences in this specimen translate into the identical CDR3. V is TRBV30 and J is TRBJ1-5; TRBD1 might be the D (5 bases). Trimming removed 5 bases from V and 7 bases from J, with 12 bases in between. The V gene's germline CDR1 is GTSNPN and CDR2 SVGIG (reference sequence). This CDR3 spans 12 amino acids. The DNA of the CDR3 is TGTGCCTGGGGGCAGGGAGGCCAGCCCCAGCATTTT. This sequence encodes CAWGQGGQPQHF.

The chain employs TRBV6-6 and TRBJ1-2; 8 bases fit TRBD1. With 8 bases clipped from V and 5 bases from J, the junction kept 13 bases outside the gene matches. The CDR3 has 15 residues. Germline V gene data show CDR1 as MNHNY and CDR2 as SVGAGI (reference sequence). In nucleotides, the CDR3 is TGTGCCAGCGGGGCGACAGGGGCTCTGACTTATGGCTACACCTTC. As protein: CASGATGALTYGYTF.

The chain couples TRBV19 to TRBJ2-1, with D maybe TRBD1 (6 bases). The CDR3 has 16 amino acids. Germline V gives CDR1 LNHDA, CDR2 SQIVND (reference sequence). Trimming left V 3 bases short and J 2 bases short, with 14 bases between. In DNA form, the CDR3 reads TGTGCCAGTAGTATGGGATACGGGACAACCTACAATGAGCAGTTCTTC. Its protein is CASSMGYGTTYNEQFF.

The V call is TRBV7-9, the J call TRBJ1-2; D not certain. The CDR3 loop spans 15 amino acids. The germline V gene encodes CDR1 SEHNR and CDR2 FQNEAQ (reference sequence). The V end was cut by 1 base, the J end by 3 bases, with 12 bases between. CDR3 sequence (DNA): TGTGCCAGCAGCTTAGTCGGAGACCCTCACTATGGCTACACCTTC. This translates into CASSLVGDPHYGYTF.

V gene TRBV11-2 combines with J gene TRBJ2-7, with 7 bases that match TRBD2. This CDR3 region has 16 residues. V lost 5 bases, J lost 0 bases, and 10 bases stayed unmatched. Germline V gene sequence: CDR1 SGHAT, CDR2 FQNNGV. CDR3 in DNA: TGTGCCAGCAGCCCGCCGAGGCTAGCGGCCTCCTACGAGCAGTACTTC. It encodes CASSPPRLAASYEQYF.